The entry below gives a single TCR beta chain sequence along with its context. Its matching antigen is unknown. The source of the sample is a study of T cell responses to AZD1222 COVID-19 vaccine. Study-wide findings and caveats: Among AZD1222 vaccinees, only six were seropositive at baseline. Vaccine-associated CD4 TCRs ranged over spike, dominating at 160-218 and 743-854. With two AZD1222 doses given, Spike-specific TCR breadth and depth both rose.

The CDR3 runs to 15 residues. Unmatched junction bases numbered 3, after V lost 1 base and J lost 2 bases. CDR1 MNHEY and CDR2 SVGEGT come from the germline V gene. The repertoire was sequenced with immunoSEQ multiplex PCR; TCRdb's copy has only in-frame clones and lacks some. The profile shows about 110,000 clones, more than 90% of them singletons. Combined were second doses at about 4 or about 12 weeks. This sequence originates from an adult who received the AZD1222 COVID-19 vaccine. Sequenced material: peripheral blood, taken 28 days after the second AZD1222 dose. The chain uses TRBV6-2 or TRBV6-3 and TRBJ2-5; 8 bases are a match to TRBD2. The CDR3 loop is CASSYLAGLQETQYF. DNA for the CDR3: TGTGCCAGCAGTTACTTAGCGGGACTGCAAGAGACCCAGTACTTC.